One sample yielded the 10 T cell receptor beta chains listed below, sequenced in a study of immune cell composition in non-small cell lung cancer. TCRdb keeps only in-frame clones here, not all; method: immunoSEQ multiplex PCR. The repertoire has over 1,500 clones, approximately 83% of them found once; the top ten carry around 10%. Sequenced material: lung tumor tissue. These receptors came from a human donor with non-small cell lung cancer.

J is TRBJ2-7 and V is TRBV6-1; 8 nucleotides line up with TRBD2. The CDR3 spans 15 residues. Losses at the gene ends were 2 bases for V and 4 bases for J; bases not matched to a gene: 7. Germline assignment: CDR1 MNHNS and CDR2 SASEGT. In DNA, the CDR3 is TGTGCCAGCAGTGAATCGCCTAGCGGGTTGTACGAGCAGTACTTC. This codes for CASSESPSGLYEQYF.

The chain couples TRBV5-1 to TRBJ1-6, with 7 bases identical to TRBD1. Germline-derived CDR1 and CDR2 are SGHRS and YFSETQ. The CDR3 runs 18 residues. With 0 bases clipped from V and 5 bases from J, the junction kept 11 bases outside the gene matches. The CDR3 region has the DNA TGCGCCAGCAGCTTGGGCCCCCGGGACAGCCGAAATAATTCACCCCTCCACTTT. Protein: CASSLGPRDSRNNSPLHF.

The chain has TRBV19 and TRBJ2-2, with D perhaps TRBD2 (6 bases). The germline CDR1 and CDR2 sequences are LNHDA and SQIVND (reference sequence). The V end lost 6 bases, the J end lost 7 bases, and 15 bases lay between the germline ends. The CDR3 totals 14 residues. CDR3 sequence (DNA): TGTGCCAGTAGGGGTTTCGGGGGAAGCGGGGAGCTGTTTTTT. Amino acid sequence: CASRGFGGSGELFF.

The chain carries TRBV7-8 and TRBJ1-2; D might be TRBD1 (6 bases). Germline V gene sequence: CDR1 SGHVS, CDR2 FQNEAQ. The V gene lost 4 bases and the J gene lost 2 bases, with 14 bases spanning the gap. The CDR3 runs to 15 residues. The CDR3 DNA is TGTGCCAGCAGCTCCGGGGGCAGGGTGAACTATGGCTACACCTTC. It is translated as CASSSGGRVNYGYTF.

Only one count was recorded for this clone. The chain joins TRBV5-1 to TRBJ2-3; the match to TRBD1 covers 7 bases. The CDR3 has 14 residues. The germline V gene has CDR1 SGHRS and CDR2 YFSETQ. The trim removed 4 bases at V and 1 base at J, leaving 3 bases unmatched. CDR3 nucleotides: TGCGCCAGCAGCCCAGGACAGGGCACAGATACGCAGTATTTT. Translation gives CASSPGQGTDTQYF. The variable domain in full, completed from reference TRBV5-1 and TRBJ2-3, reads KAGVTQTPRYLIKTRGQQVTLSCSPISGHRSVSWYQQTPGQGLQFLFEYFSETQRNKGNFPGRFSGRQFSNSRSEMNVSTLELGDSALYLCASSPGQGTDTQYFGPGTRLTVL.

This chain links TRBV5-1 with TRBJ1-1; 8 nucleotides agree with TRBD1. V dropped 0 bases and J dropped 4; count of bases not matched to a gene: 8. This CDR3 is built from 16 residues. The V gene's germline CDR1 is SGHRS and CDR2 YFSETQ. CDR3 protein: CASSLVPGGRSTEAFF. For the CDR3, the DNA is TGCGCCAGCAGCTTGGTTCCAGGGGGCAGGAGCACTGAAGCTTTCTTT.

V is TRBV27 and J is TRBJ1-1; D unclear. There are 12 residues in the CDR3. In germline, CDR1 is MNHEY, CDR2 SMNVEV (reference sequence). V shed 8 bases and J shed 2 bases, with 9 bases lying between them. The CDR3 reads CASLGFNTEAFF. The DNA for the CDR3 is TGTGCCAGCCTGGGATTTAACACTGAAGCTTTCTTT.

This clone has a single count. The chain uses TRBV27 and TRBJ1-2, with D maybe TRBD1 (5 bases). The V gene lost 3 bases and the J gene lost 3 bases, with 8 bases spanning the gap. There are 13 residues in the CDR3. CDR1 is MNHEY and CDR2 is SMNVEV in the germline V gene (reference sequence). CDR3 nucleotide sequence: TGTGCCAGCAGTTTTCAGGGAGACTATGGCTACACCTTC. This encodes CASSFQGDYGYTF.

V usage is TRBV18 and J usage is TRBJ1-2; D uncertain. Trimming pared 0 bases from V and 8 bases from J, leaving 13 bases between. CDR3 length: 14 residues. Germline V gene data show CDR1 as KGHSH and CDR2 as LQKENI. For the CDR3, the DNA is TGTGCCAGCTCACCACCTTCAGTGCTTGGAGGCTACACCTTC. This sequence encodes CASSPPSVLGGYTF.

The chain recombines TRBV7-9 with TRBJ2-1; D unclear. The CDR3 runs 12 residues. Trimming cost V 6 bases and J 7 bases, with 10 bases left between them. Germline values: CDR1 SEHNR, CDR2 FQNEAQ (reference sequence). CDR3 in DNA: TGTGCCAGCAGTTTGGGCCAGAATGAGCAGTTCTTC. Translating it yields CASSLGQNEQFF. Full variable domain (outside the CDR3, taken from reference TRBV7-9 and TRBJ2-1): DTGVSQNPRHKITKRGQNVTFRCDPISEHNRLYWYRQTLGQGPEFLTYFQNEAQLEKSRLLSDRFSAERPKGSFSTLEIQRTEQGDSAMYLCASSLGQNEQFFGPGTRLTVL.